This TCR beta chain was documented in a study of OX40 agonist ivuxolimab in advanced cancers. Study context: Past anti-PD-1, anti-PD-L1 or anti-CTLA-4 therapy was accepted, and 35% to 45% had received some.

Sequencing used immunoSEQ multiplex PCR; TCRdb keeps in-frame clones, though not all of them. The sample includes some 150,000 clones, roughly 91% seen only once; the top ten take more than 0.9%. Study results and caveats: Blood T cells, both CD4+ and CD8+, expanded clonally by week 6 at 0.1 to 3.0 mg/kg. Researchers did not establish what antigens the expanded peripheral T cells target.

Note on this clone: Its antigen is as yet unknown.

The germline CDR1 and CDR2 sequences are SGHRS and YFSETQ. The CDR3 length is 13 residues. V lost 4 bases to trimming and J lost 7 bases, with 14 bases between them. This chain joins TRBV5-1 and TRBJ1-1; D not certain. Sequences were derived from CD4+ or CD8+ T cells sorted from blood, sampled in a trial of the OX40 agonist ivuxolimab. The clonotype comes from an adult with an advanced solid tumor such as melanoma, head and neck, liver or kidney cancer. The CDR3 loop reads CASSPDGRDEAFF. In nucleotides, the CDR3 is TGCGCCAGCAGCCCGGACGGCCGGGATGAAGCTTTCTTT.